Below are 23 T cell receptor beta chains sequenced from a single sample in a study of T cells after yellow fever vaccination. Each CDR3 protein gets one entry after TCRdb re-called the 5' RACE reads with MiXCR. In the table there are about 340,000 distinct CDR3 sequences, around 13% of which are singletons. Sequences were derived from CD4+ T cells sorted from PBMCs, sampled 15 days after the yellow fever booster vaccination. The receptors come from a man aged 18 to 30 who received the YFV17D yellow fever vaccine.

This clonotype was detected only a few times. The chain recombines TRBV7-8 with TRBJ2-5; D is ambiguous. The CDR3 has 14 amino acids. V was shortened by 7 bases and J by 4 bases, with 16 bases between the two germline ends. Germline V CDR1 and CDR2: SGHVS, FQNEAQ. This CDR3 is CASTHTRVGETQYF. CDR3 in DNA: TGTGCCAGCACCCATACAAGAGTGGGAGAGACCCAGTACTTC.

This clonotype has more than one count but fewer than ten. The chain recombines TRBV20-1 with TRBJ2-2; D could derive from TRBD1 or TRBD2 (5 bases each). Germline V gene sequence: CDR1 DFQATT, CDR2 SNEGSKA (reference sequence). V lost 6 bases to trimming and J lost 5 bases, with 16 bases between them. This CDR3 region has 14 residues. CDR3 sequence reads: CSASREGWTGELFF. CDR3 coding DNA: TGCAGTGCCTCCCGTGAGGGGTGGACCGGGGAGCTGTTTTTT.

J is TRBJ2-2 and V is TRBV4-3, with D uncertain. The CDR3 loop spans 14 amino acids. Germline V lookup: CDR1 LGHNA, CDR2 YSLEER. The germline V and J ends were trimmed by 4 bases and 1 base, with 7 bases remaining between them. The CDR3 nucleotides read TGCGCCAGCAGCCCACACGTGAACACCGGGGAGCTGTTTTTT. Translation: CASSPHVNTGELFF.

In nucleotides, the CDR3 is TGTGCCAGCAGGCCCGGAGGTAACTATGGCTACACCTTC. Protein product: CASRPGGNYGYTF. This sequence joins TRBV19 and TRBJ1-2; D is unclear. The V gene lost 9 bases and the J gene lost 1 base, with 12 bases spanning the gap. The length of the CDR3 is 13 residues. Per the germline V gene, CDR1 is LNHDA and CDR2 is SQIVND (reference sequence).

The chain employs TRBV7-2 and TRBJ1-2; possibly TRBD1 for D (5 bases). This CDR3 has 14 amino acids. With 5 bases removed from V and 5 bases from J, the gap between germline ends came to 15 bases. CDR1 SGHTA and CDR2 FQGNSA come from the germline V gene. The CDR3 is CASSPQGAGYGYTF. In DNA form, the CDR3 reads TGTGCCAGCAGCCCGCAGGGCGCGGGATATGGCTACACCTTC. Full variable domain (rest looked up from reference TRBV7-2 and TRBJ1-2): GAGVSQSPSNKVTEKGKDVELRCDPISGHTALYWYRQSLGQGLEFLIYFQGNSAPDKSGLPSDRFSAERTGGSVSTLTIQRTQQEDSAVYLCASSPQGAGYGYTFGSGTRLTVV.

This clonotype was detected once. The chain employs TRBV5-8 and TRBJ1-2, with TRBD1 matching 10 bases. The J segment lost 8 bases and the V segment lost 4 bases, leaving 5 bases of the junction unmatched. This CDR3 spans 13 amino acids. Germline V gene sequence: CDR1 SGHTS, CDR2 YDEGEE. CDR3 coding DNA: TGTGCCAGCAGCCTGACAGGGGGCGCAGGCTACACCTTC. Translating gives CASSLTGGAGYTF.

This clonotype was seen a few times. The chain has TRBV7-9 and TRBJ2-5, with unresolved D. Germline V gives CDR1 SEHNR, CDR2 FQNEAQ (reference sequence). The CDR3 consists of 12 residues. V was shortened by 1 base and J by 7 bases, with 7 bases between the two germline ends. CDR3 residues: CASSLDWVTQYF. CDR3 DNA sequence: TGTGCCAGCAGCTTAGACTGGGTGACCCAGTACTTC.

Written as DNA, the CDR3 is TGTGCCAGCAGCCCCAGGACTAGCGGGGAACAAGAGACCCAGTACTTC. Translated: CASSPRTSGEQETQYF. The chain links TRBV7-8 to TRBJ2-5; 12 bases agree with TRBD2. CDR3 length equals 16 residues. V dropped 5 bases and J dropped 2; count of bases not matched to a gene: 6. Germline loops: CDR1 SGHVS, CDR2 FQNEAQ.

This clonotype was observed a few times. The chain has TRBV18 and TRBJ2-1; D gene uncertain. From germline, CDR1 is KGHSH and CDR2 LQKENI. The length of the CDR3 is 14 residues. Deletions cut 3 bases from V and 3 bases from J, with 9 bases between. CDR3 nucleotides: TGTGCCAGCTCACCGAACACCCACTACAATGAGCAGTTCTTC. This encodes CASSPNTHYNEQFF.

This clonotype showed up just a few times. V is TRBV7-2 and J is TRBJ2-7; maybe TRBD2 (5 bases). There are 13 residues in the CDR3. Germline V gene lookup returns CDR1 SGHTA and CDR2 FQGNSA. With 1 base removed from V and 7 bases from J, the gap between germline ends came to 11 bases. The CDR3 sequence: CASSLDGEREQYV. CDR3 in DNA: TGTGCCAGCAGCTTAGACGGGGAGCGAGAGCAGTACGTC.

This clonotype was seen repeatedly, ten times or more. The rearrangement links TRBV6-5 to TRBJ2-5; D tentatively fits TRBD1 or TRBD2 (6 bases each). Trimming shortened V by 5 bases and J by 4 bases, and 14 bases separated the two germline ends. Germline V gene data show CDR1 as MNHEY and CDR2 as SVGAGI. CDR3 length equals 14 residues. The CDR3 DNA follows: TGTGCCAGCAGTGCCTCCGGGGGCTTAGAGACCCAGTACTTC. Translated: CASSASGGLETQYF.

There are a few counts of this clonotype. This chain connects TRBV4-1 to TRBJ2-2, with no clear D. Trimming removed 3 bases from V and 0 bases from J, with 14 bases in between. This CDR3 region has 17 residues. Germline V gene sequence: CDR1 MGHRA, CDR2 YSYEKL. Here the CDR3 reads CASSHTQDGANTGELFF. Here the CDR3 DNA reads TGCGCCAGCAGCCATACGCAAGACGGCGCGAACACCGGGGAGCTGTTTTTT.

This clonotype was picked up a small number of times. The genes are TRBV28 and TRBJ2-2; 9 bases match TRBD1. The germline V gene has CDR1 MDHEN and CDR2 SYDVKM. The CDR3 has 17 amino acids. V lost 1 base to trimming and J lost 7 bases; unmatched junction nucleotides: 10. Here the CDR3 DNA reads TGTGCCAGCAGTTTATTGGATGAGGGACAGGGAGTCGGGGAGCTGTTTTTT. Its protein is CASSLLDEGQGVGELFF.

This clonotype was observed a few times. The rearrangement uses TRBV27 and TRBJ1-4; D gene unclear. Germline-derived CDR1 and CDR2 are MNHEY and SMNVEV (reference sequence). This CDR3 has 17 amino acids. Trimming removed 6 bases from V and 6 bases from J, with 23 bases in between. The CDR3 sequence: CASSPRMAPGSDEKLFF. Here the CDR3 DNA reads TGTGCCAGCAGCCCGCGAATGGCCCCGGGGTCGGATGAAAAACTGTTTTTT.

This clonotype was detected only a few times. The V gene is TRBV20-1, the J gene TRBJ2-1; 8 bases align to TRBD2. The V gene's germline CDR1 is DFQATT and CDR2 SNEGSKA (reference sequence). V shed 6 bases, J shed 8 bases, and the junction held 12 bases outside the gene matches. CDR3 length equals 14 residues. CDR3 nucleotides: TGCAGTGCCAGACCCGGACTAGCAGGCGATGAGCAGTTCTTC. Protein: CSARPGLAGDEQFF.

This chain uses TRBV5-1 with TRBJ2-7; 11 nucleotides agree with TRBD2. Germline values: CDR1 SGHRS, CDR2 YFSETQ. V lost 2 bases and J lost 5; bases outside the gene matches: 3. The CDR3 is made up of 14 amino acids. The CDR3 coding sequence is TGCGCCAGCAGCTTTAGCGGGGGGGCAAACGAGCAGTACTTC. The encoded protein is CASSFSGGANEQYF. Full variable domain (missing parts from reference TRBV5-1 and TRBJ2-7): KAGVTQTPRYLIKTRGQQVTLSCSPISGHRSVSWYQQTPGQGLQFLFEYFSETQRNKGNFPGRFSGRQFSNSRSEMNVSTLELGDSALYLCASSFSGGANEQYFGPGTRLTVT.

The CDR3, as DNA: TGCGCCAGCAGCTTGGATTGGACCGGGCACTATGGCTACACCTTC. Its protein is CASSLDWTGHYGYTF. The rearrangement uses TRBV5-1 and TRBJ1-2; D gene uncertain. V gave up 0 bases and J gave up 3 bases, with 12 bases separating them. The CDR3 has 15 residues. CDR1 and CDR2 from the germline V gene are SGHRS and YFSETQ.

This clonotype has more than one count but fewer than ten. The chain uses TRBV24-1 and TRBJ2-1; D gene ambiguous. V lost 3 bases, J lost 4 bases, and 6 bases lay in between. Germline CDR1 reads KGHDR; CDR2 reads SFDVKD. The CDR3 extends over 13 amino acids. The CDR3 DNA sequence: TGTGCCACCAGTGATAAACATTACAATGAGCAGTTCTTC. Protein: CATSDKHYNEQFF.

The sample holds many counts of this clonotype. The chain employs TRBV20-1 and TRBJ2-4, with D perhaps matching TRBD2 (6 bases). The length of the CDR3 is 14 residues. Germline loops: CDR1 DFQATT, CDR2 SNEGSKA (reference sequence). V was clipped by 0 bases and J by 3 bases, with 9 bases between them. CDR3 sequence: CSAREGSGKNIQYF. In DNA form, the CDR3 reads TGCAGTGCTAGAGAAGGTAGCGGCAAAAACATTCAGTACTTC.

This clonotype was picked up many times. The V call is TRBV20-1, the J call TRBJ2-5; D could derive from TRBD1 or TRBD2 (6 bases each). CDR3 length equals 13 residues. Per germline, CDR1 DFQATT and CDR2 SNEGSKA (reference sequence). The V and J ends lost 6 bases and 4 bases respectively, with 15 bases between them. DNA of the CDR3: TGCAGTGCAGGAAGGGGGGCCCCAGAGACCCAGTACTTC. Amino acids: CSAGRGAPETQYF.

This clonotype has just a few counts. The V and J genes are TRBV25-1 and TRBJ1-1, with unresolved D. This CDR3 is 14 amino acids long. V was cut by 3 bases and J by 1 base, with 9 bases left in between. Germline loops: CDR1 MGHDK, CDR2 SYGVNS. CDR3 bases: TGTGCCAGCAGTGACTCCGCTCGGAACACTGAAGCTTTCTTT. It codes for CASSDSARNTEAFF.

This clonotype showed up just a few times. This rearrangement joins TRBV7-6 to TRBJ2-1; D assignment may be TRBD1 or TRBD2 (5 bases each). V was shortened by 9 bases and J by 15 bases, with 27 bases between the two germline ends. The germline V gene encodes CDR1 SGHVS and CDR2 FNYEAQ. CDR3 size: 14 residues. The chain's CDR3 is CASHRDGPRGRLFF. The CDR3 DNA follows: TGTGCCAGTCACCGGGACGGTCCCCGGGGTAGGCTGTTCTTC. Using reference TRBV7-6 and TRBJ2-1 for the parts outside the CDR3, the full variable domain is GAGVSQSPRYKVTKRGQDVALRCDPISGHVSLYWYRQALGQGPEFLTYFNYEAQQDKSGLPNDRFSAERPEGSISTLTIQRTEQRDSAMYRCASHRDGPRGRLFFGPGTRLTVL.

The rearrangement joins TRBV10-3 to TRBJ1-2, with a weak D call TRBD1 (5 bases). The CDR3 runs to 14 residues. The V and J ends lost 2 bases and 6 bases respectively, with 13 bases between them. Germline CDR1 and CDR2: ENHRY and SYGVKD. The CDR3 spells CAISEAGPLNGYTF. For the CDR3, the DNA is TGTGCCATCAGTGAGGCAGGGCCATTGAATGGCTACACCTTC.